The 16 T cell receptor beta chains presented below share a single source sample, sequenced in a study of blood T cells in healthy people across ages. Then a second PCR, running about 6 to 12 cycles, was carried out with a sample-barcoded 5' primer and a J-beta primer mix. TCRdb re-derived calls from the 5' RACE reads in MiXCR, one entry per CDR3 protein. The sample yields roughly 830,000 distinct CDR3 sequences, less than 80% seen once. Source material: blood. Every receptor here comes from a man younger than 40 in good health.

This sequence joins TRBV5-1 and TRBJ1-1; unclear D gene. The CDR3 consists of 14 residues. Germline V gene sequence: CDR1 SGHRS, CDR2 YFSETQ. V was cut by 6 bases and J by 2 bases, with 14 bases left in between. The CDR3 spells CASMDEKTNTEAFF. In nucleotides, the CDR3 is TGCGCCAGCATGGACGAGAAAACAAACACTGAAGCTTTCTTT.

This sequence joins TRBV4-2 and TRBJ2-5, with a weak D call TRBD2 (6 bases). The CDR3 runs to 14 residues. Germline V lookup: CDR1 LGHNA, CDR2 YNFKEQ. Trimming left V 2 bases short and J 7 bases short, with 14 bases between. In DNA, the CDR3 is TGTGCCAGCAGCCAATCACTAGCTTCCGGGACCCAGTACTTC. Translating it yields CASSQSLASGTQYF.

The chain's CDR3 is CSAKLAGGAYEQYF. As DNA, the CDR3 is TGCAGTGCAAAACTAGCGGGGGGCGCCTACGAGCAGTACTTC. This chain joins TRBV20-1 and TRBJ2-7; 12 nucleotides match TRBD2. The CDR3 has 14 residues. After removal of 6 bases from V and 2 bases from J, the junction contained 5 bases not matched to a gene. The germline gives CDR1 DFQATT, CDR2 SNEGSKA (reference sequence).

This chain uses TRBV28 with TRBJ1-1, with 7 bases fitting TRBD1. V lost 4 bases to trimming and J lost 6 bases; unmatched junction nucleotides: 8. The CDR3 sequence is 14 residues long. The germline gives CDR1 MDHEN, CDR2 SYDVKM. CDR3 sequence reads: CASSSLTGSAEAFF. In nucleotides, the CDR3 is TGTGCCAGCAGTTCTCTGACAGGGTCCGCTGAAGCTTTCTTT.

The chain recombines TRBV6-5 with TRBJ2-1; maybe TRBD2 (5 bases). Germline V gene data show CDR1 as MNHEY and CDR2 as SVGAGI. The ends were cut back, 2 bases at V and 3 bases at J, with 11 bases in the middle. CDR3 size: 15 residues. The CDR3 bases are TGTGCCAGCAGTTACGTCTCTAGCCTCTACAATGAGCAGTTCTTC. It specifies CASSYVSSLYNEQFF.

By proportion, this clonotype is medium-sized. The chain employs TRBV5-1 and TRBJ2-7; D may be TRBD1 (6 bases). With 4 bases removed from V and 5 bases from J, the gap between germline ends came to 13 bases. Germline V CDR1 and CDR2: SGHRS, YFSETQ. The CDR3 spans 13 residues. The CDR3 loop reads CASSRTGSHEQYF. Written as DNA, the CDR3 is TGCGCCAGCAGCCGCACAGGGTCTCACGAGCAGTACTTC.

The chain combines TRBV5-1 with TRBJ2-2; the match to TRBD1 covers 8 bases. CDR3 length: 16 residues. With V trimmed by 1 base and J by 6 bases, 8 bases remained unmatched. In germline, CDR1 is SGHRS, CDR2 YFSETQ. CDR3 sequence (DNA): TGCGCCAGCAGCTTGTACAGGGGGGCGAAGGCCGGGGAGCTGTTTTTT. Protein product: CASSLYRGAKAGELFF.

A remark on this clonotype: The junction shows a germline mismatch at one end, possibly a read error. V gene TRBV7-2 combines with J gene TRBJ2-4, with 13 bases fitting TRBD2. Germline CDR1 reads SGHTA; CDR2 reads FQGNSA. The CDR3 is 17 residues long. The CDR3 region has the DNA TGTGCCAACAGCGTAGGGACTAGCGGGGCTAGGGGAAACATTCAGTACTTC. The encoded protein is CANSVGTSGARGNIQYF.

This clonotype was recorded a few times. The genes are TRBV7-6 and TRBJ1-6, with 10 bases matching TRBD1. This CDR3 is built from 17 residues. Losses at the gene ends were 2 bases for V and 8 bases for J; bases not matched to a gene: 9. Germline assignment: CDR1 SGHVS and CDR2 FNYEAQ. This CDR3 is CASSLRPEDRGYSPLHF. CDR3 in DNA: TGTGCCAGCAGCTTACGGCCCGAGGACAGGGGGTATTCACCCCTCCACTTT. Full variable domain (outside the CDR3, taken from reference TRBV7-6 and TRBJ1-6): GAGVSQSPRYKVTKRGQDVALRCDPISGHVSLYWYRQALGQGPEFLTYFNYEAQQDKSGLPNDRFSAERPEGSISTLTIQRTEQRDSAMYRCASSLRPEDRGYSPLHFGNGTRLTVT.

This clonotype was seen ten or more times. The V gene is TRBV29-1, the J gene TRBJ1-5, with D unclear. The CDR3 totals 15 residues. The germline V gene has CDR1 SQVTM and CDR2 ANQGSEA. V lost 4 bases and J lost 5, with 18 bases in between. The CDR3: CSVVCPRKKDQPQHF. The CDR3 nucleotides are TGCAGCGTTGTGTGCCCCAGGAAGAAGGATCAGCCCCAGCATTTT.

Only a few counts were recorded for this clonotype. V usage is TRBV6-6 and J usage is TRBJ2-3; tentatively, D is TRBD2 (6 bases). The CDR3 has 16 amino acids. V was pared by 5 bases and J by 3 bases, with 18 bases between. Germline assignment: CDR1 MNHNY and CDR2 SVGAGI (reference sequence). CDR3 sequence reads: CASSRRDSMGTDTQYF. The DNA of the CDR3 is TGTGCCAGCAGTAGGCGGGACTCAATGGGGACAGATACGCAGTATTTT.

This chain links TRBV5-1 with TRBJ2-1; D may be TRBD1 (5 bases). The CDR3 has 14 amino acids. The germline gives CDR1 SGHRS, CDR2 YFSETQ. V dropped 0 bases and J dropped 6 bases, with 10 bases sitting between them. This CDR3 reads CASSLEQALNEQFF. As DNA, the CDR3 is TGCGCCAGCAGCTTGGAACAGGCCCTCAATGAGCAGTTCTTC.

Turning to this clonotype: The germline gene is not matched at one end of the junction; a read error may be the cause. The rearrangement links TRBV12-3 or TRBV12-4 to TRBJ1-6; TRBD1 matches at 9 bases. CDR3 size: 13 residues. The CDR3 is CTSSVRGQGPLHF. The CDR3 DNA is TGTACCAGCAGTGTAAGGGGACAGGGACCCCTCCACTTT.

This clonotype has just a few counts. DNA for the CDR3: TGTGCCAGCAGCTTACGACAGTCCTACAATGAGCAGTTCTTC. This translates into CASSLRQSYNEQFF. V and J are TRBV5-6 and TRBJ2-1, with D maybe TRBD1 (5 bases). The germline V gene encodes CDR1 SGHDT and CDR2 YYEEEE. The CDR3 has 14 amino acids. Trimming stripped 2 bases from V and 1 base from J, with 7 bases between.

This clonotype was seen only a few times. The DNA for the CDR3 is TGTGCCAGCCTAGACAACTACAATGAGCAGTTCTTC. It translates to CASLDNYNEQFF. The genes are TRBV7-2 and TRBJ2-1; D is unclear. The CDR3 runs to 12 residues. The germline V gene has CDR1 SGHTA and CDR2 FQGNSA. V gave up 8 bases and J gave up 3 bases, with 8 bases separating them. The full variable domain, its missing parts supplied by reference TRBV7-2 and TRBJ2-1, is GAGVSQSPSNKVTEKGKDVELRCDPISGHTALYWYRQSLGQGLEFLIYFQGNSAPDKSGLPSDRFSAERTGGSVSTLTIQRTQQEDSAVYLCASLDNYNEQFFGPGTRLTVL.

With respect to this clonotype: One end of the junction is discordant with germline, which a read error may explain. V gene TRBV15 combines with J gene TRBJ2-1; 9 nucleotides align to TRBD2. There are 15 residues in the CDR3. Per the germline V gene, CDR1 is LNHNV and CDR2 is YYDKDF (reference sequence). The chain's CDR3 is CTTSRDLAGLNEQFF. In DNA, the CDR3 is TGTACCACCAGCAGAGATCTAGCGGGGCTCAATGAGCAGTTCTTC.